Presented here are 18 T cell receptor beta chains from one specimen sequenced in a study of CD4 T cells in relation to SARS-CoV-2 and coronaviruses. Profiling relied on immunoSEQ multiplex PCR, and the TCRdb table lists in-frame clones only, not all of them. The data contain approximately 37,000 clones, 70% to 90% of them seen just once; the ten biggest clones take up less than 4%. The sample was memory CD4+ T cells from PBMCs. These receptors originate from an adult with COVID-19.

V usage is TRBV7-2 and J usage is TRBJ2-2, with TRBD2 matching 7 bases. Trimming at V came to 8 bases and at J to 5 bases, leaving 14 bases not matched to a gene. The CDR3 runs to 16 residues. CDR1 SGHTA and CDR2 FQGNSA come from the germline V gene. The CDR3 DNA sequence: TGTGCCAGCTTGCGCCGCGCGGGAGCGGGTACCGGGGAGCTGTTTTTT. As protein: CASLRRAGAGTGELFF.

Here the CDR3 DNA reads TGTGCAAGTCGCTTAGCAGCGTCGTTACCCGGGGGGGAGCAGTACTTC. Translation: CASRLAASLPGGEQYF. V and J are TRBV12-2 and TRBJ2-7; TRBD2, as called in the table, went unchecked against the DNA. TRBV12-2 is assigned pseudogene status. The CDR3 consists of 16 residues.

V and J are TRBV3-1 (or the pseudogene TRBV3-2) and TRBJ2-7; D unclear. The V gene's germline CDR1 is LGHDT and CDR2 YNNKEL (reference sequence). The CDR3 runs 12 residues. Trimming pared 0 bases from V and 7 bases from J, leaving 7 bases between. The CDR3: CASSQDPSEQYF. The CDR3 nucleotides are TGTGCCAGCAGCCAAGATCCCAGTGAGCAGTACTTC.

The table lists this clone with a count of one. The chain recombines TRBV2 with TRBJ2-7; 7 bases line up with TRBD2. The end of the DNA is better explained by TRBJ2-5, so the J call may be wrong. This CDR3 region has 14 residues. Per the germline V gene, CDR1 is SNHLY and CDR2 is FYNNEI. As DNA, the CDR3 is TGTGCCAGCAGTGAATGGCGGGAGAGGGAGACCCAGTACTTC. This gives the protein CASSEWRERETQYF.

The chain couples TRBV7-9 to TRBJ2-2; D not certain. Germline V gives CDR1 SEHNR, CDR2 FQNEAQ (reference sequence). The CDR3 sequence is 14 residues long. Between the trimmed V and J ends, which lost 6 bases and 8 bases, there was a span of 16 bases. As DNA, the CDR3 is TGTGCCAGCAGACTGGACCGCGTTTCAGGGGAGCTGTTTTTT. Encoded protein: CASRLDRVSGELFF.

This chain joins TRBV7-9 and TRBJ2-2, with a tentative D call TRBD1 (5 bases). Trimming shortened V by 0 bases and J by 2 bases, and 19 bases separated the two germline ends. The CDR3 length is 19 residues. Looked up from germline, CDR1 is SEHNR and CDR2 is FQNEAQ (reference sequence). The CDR3 nucleotides read TGTGCCAGCAGCTTAGCCCATGACAGCTACTCCGTAAACACCGGGGAGCTGTTTTTT. Translating it yields CASSLAHDSYSVNTGELFF.

The gene calls are TRBV6-5 and TRBJ2-5; D remains ambiguous. V was pared by 5 bases and J by 5 bases, with 6 bases between. The germline CDR1 and CDR2 sequences are MNHEY and SVGAGI. CDR3 length equals 11 residues. In DNA form, the CDR3 reads TGTGCCAGCAGTACCGGGGAGACCCAGTACTTC. Its translation is CASSTGETQYF.

This rearrangement joins TRBV7-8 to TRBJ2-2; possible D gene TRBD2, 6 bases. The V gene lost 4 bases and the J gene lost 7 bases, with 13 bases spanning the gap. The germline V gene has CDR1 SGHVS and CDR2 FQNEAQ. CDR3 size: 14 residues. CDR3 bases: TGTGCCAGCAGCTATGGAGGGGTGATCGGGGAGCTGTTTTTT. As protein: CASSYGGVIGELFF.

This chain links TRBV5-4 with TRBJ2-7; TRBD2 agrees at 11 bases. Germline trimming cut 5 bases from V and 1 base from J; bases unmatched to any gene: 5. Germline-derived CDR1 and CDR2 are SGHNT and YYREEE (reference sequence). This CDR3 is 15 amino acids long. DNA for the CDR3: TGTGCCAGCAGGCCCGGGACTAGCGGATCCTACGAGCAGTACTTC. Its protein product is CASRPGTSGSYEQYF. The full variable domain, completed using reference TRBV5-4 and TRBJ2-7, is ETGVTQSPTHLIKTRGQQVTLRCSSQSGHNTVSWYQQALGQGPQFIFQYYREEENGRGNFPPRFSGLQFPNYSSELNVNALELDDSALYLCASRPGTSGSYEQYFGPGTRLTVT.

The V call is TRBV9, the J call TRBJ2-1, with TRBD2 identical over 13 bases. After removal of 0 bases from V and 9 bases from J, the junction contained 0 bases not matched to a gene. Germline lookup yields CDR1 SGDLS and CDR2 YYNGEE. This CDR3 has 14 residues. The CDR3 spells CASSVGLAGGEQFF. The CDR3 bases are TGTGCCAGCAGCGTAGGACTAGCGGGGGGTGAGCAGTTCTTC.

The CDR3: CASSPVGFRDEQFF. As DNA, the CDR3 is TGTGCCAGCAGTCCTGTAGGCTTTAGGGATGAGCAGTTCTTC. The chain recombines TRBV25-1 with TRBJ2-1; D gene ambiguous. Trimming removed 5 bases from V and 8 bases from J, with 16 bases in between. This CDR3 spans 14 amino acids. Germline V lookup: CDR1 MGHDK, CDR2 SYGVNS.

This clone occurred once. The chain recombines TRBV19 with TRBJ2-7; TRBD1 might be the D (7 bases). The CDR3 length is 14 residues. V was trimmed by 9 bases and J by 3 bases, leaving 18 bases between them. Germline CDR1 LNHDA, CDR2 SQIVND (reference sequence). The CDR3 bases are TGTGCCAGCCAACCAGGAGGGGGCGGCTACGAGCAGTACTTC. Translation gives CASQPGGGGYEQYF.

The rearrangement joins TRBV19 to TRBJ2-3; D is perhaps TRBD1 or TRBD2 (5 bases each). From germline, CDR1 is LNHDA and CDR2 SQIVND (reference sequence). CDR3 size: 18 residues. Trimming shortened V by 9 bases and J by 0 bases, and 25 bases separated the two germline ends. CDR3 sequence: CASGTRLNPSTSTDTQYF. CDR3 DNA sequence: TGTGCCAGCGGGACCCGTTTAAATCCTTCTACTAGCACAGATACGCAGTATTTT.

The chain has TRBV27 and TRBJ1-4; maybe TRBD1 (5 bases). The CDR3 has 15 amino acids. Germline CDR1 is MNHEY and CDR2 is SMNVEV (reference sequence). V was shortened by 8 bases and J by 2 bases, with 15 bases between the two germline ends. CDR3 in DNA: TGTGCCAGCTTGCGGGGGGGTCGCACTAATGAAAAACTGTTTTTT. Encoded protein: CASLRGGRTNEKLFF.

The chain combines TRBV6-6 with TRBJ2-2; D is ambiguous. V lost 5 bases and J lost 6, with 7 bases in between. CDR3 length: 12 residues. The V gene's germline CDR1 is MNHNY and CDR2 SVGAGI (reference sequence). CDR3 bases: TGTGCCAGCAGTCCTACAGCCGGGGAGCTGTTTTTT. Amino acids: CASSPTAGELFF.

The V call is TRBV14, the J call TRBJ2-2; 10 bases line up with TRBD1. The V segment lost 5 bases and the J segment 6 bases; nucleotides outside the gene matches: 15. The V gene's germline CDR1 is SGHDN and CDR2 FVKESK. The CDR3 runs to 18 residues. CDR3 protein: CASSSQPYRQGAAGELFF. DNA for the CDR3: TGTGCCAGCAGCTCCCAACCTTATCGACAGGGGGCTGCCGGGGAGCTGTTTTTT.

This chain uses TRBV9 with TRBJ2-1; 10 bases fit TRBD2. Losses at the gene ends were 7 bases for V and 8 bases for J; bases not matched to a gene: 9. Per the germline V gene, CDR1 is SGDLS and CDR2 is YYNGEE. This CDR3 is built from 14 residues. CDR3 nucleotide sequence: TGTGCCAGCGGATCCCTAGCGGGAGAAGATGAGCAGTTCTTC. Translated, it gives CASGSLAGEDEQFF.

The chain employs TRBV19 and TRBJ1-1; D is unclear. Germline V gene data show CDR1 as LNHDA and CDR2 as SQIVND (reference sequence). Trimming shortened V by 7 bases and J by 3 bases, and 9 bases separated the two germline ends. The CDR3 covers 12 residues. The CDR3 nucleotides read TGTGCCAGTACCAGGCGGGACACTGAAGCTTTCTTT. It codes for CASTRRDTEAFF.